This T cell receptor beta chain was recovered during a study of identical twins. A universal primer site arose from template switching, and cDNA bore unique molecular identifiers. TCRdb analysed the 5' RACE reads with MiXCR anew, one entry per CDR3 protein. The profile covers under 250,000 distinct CDR3 sequences, with roughly 7.5% appearing a single time and about 1.8% taken by the ten largest. Germline assignment: CDR1 KGHDR and CDR2 SFDVKD. The CDR3 loop spans 13 amino acids. The ends lost 5 bases at V and 5 bases at J; junction bases unmatched: 0. By its share, this clonotype is medium-sized. The antigen remains undetermined. Study results and caveats: Within cord blood, abundant beta clonotypes carried fewer insertions, but memory repertoires showed no such trend. Twins' surplus sharing was weaker for beta out-of-frame sequences.

In addition, the sample was reused for a study of yellow fever vaccine responses in identical twins.

Sequenced: memory (CD45RO+) T cells sorted from blood. This receptor was taken from a woman aged 18-29 years in good health. The V and J genes are TRBV24-1 and TRBJ1-4; 8 bases match TRBD1. This CDR3 is CATSAGGNEKLFF. The DNA of the CDR3 is TGTGCCACCAGTGCAGGGGGCAATGAAAAACTGTTTTTT.